One TCR beta chain is described in this entry. This table comes from immunoSEQ multiplex PCR, and its TCRdb copy is limited to in-frame clones, with some not included. The sample comprises approximately 79,000 clones, approximately 82% of which are singletons, and more than 20% rests with the top ten. This sample was included in a study of blood T cell repertoires in COVID-19. Whole-study context: Samples representing acute and convalescent COVID-19 were sourced from the United States, Italy and Spain. Nucleic acid was either cDNA or gDNA, and it came from T cells, B-cell-depleted T cells, or PBMCs.

Between the trimmed V and J ends, which lost 0 bases and 4 bases, there was a span of 11 bases. The CDR3 loop spans 14 amino acids. The germline CDR1 and CDR2 sequences are SGHNT and YYREEE (reference sequence). The receptor was derived from a woman aged 45-59 years with acute or convalescent COVID-19. The chain joins TRBV5-4 to TRBJ2-7, with D possibly TRBD2 on 5 matching bases. The source material was peripheral blood. The CDR3 here is CASSLEEALYEQYF. The CDR3 DNA follows: TGTGCCAGCAGCTTGGAGGAGGCCTTATACGAGCAGTACTTC.